A single sample is the source of the 20 T cell receptor beta chains below, sequenced in a study of radiotherapy plus CTLA-4 blockade in lung cancer. Data came from immunoSEQ multiplex PCR; TCRdb stores just in-frame clones and leaves some out. The sample gives about 48,000 clones, 75% to 90% of which show up once; around 17% is in the top ten. This material consisted of peripheral blood, taken from a patient treated with radiotherapy plus ipilimumab. These receptors originate from a human donor with non-small cell lung cancer that progressed on radiotherapy plus ipilimumab. Some clones in this sample may be carry-over from other donors' samples.

In this sample, this clone turned up a few times. The V call is TRBV1, the J call TRBJ1-2. TRBV1 is a recognized pseudogene. CDR3 length equals 18 residues. The CDR3 DNA reads TGCACCAGCAGCCAGAACCCTCCGACGGGAAGACCGGCCTATGGCTACACCTTC. This codes for CTSSQNPPTGRPAYGYTF.

V usage is TRBV27 and J usage is TRBJ2-6, with TRBD1 as a possible D gene (5 bases). CDR1 is MNHEY and CDR2 is SMNVEV in the germline V gene (reference sequence). Deletions cut 7 bases from V and 2 bases from J, with 15 bases between. The CDR3 loop spans 16 amino acids. CDR3 bases: TGTGCCAGCACTCCTTGGGGCAGGGCTGGGGCCAACGTCCTGACTTTC. It codes for CASTPWGRAGANVLTF.

The chain has TRBV28 and TRBJ2-1, with TRBD2 identical over 8 bases. The CDR3 is made up of 15 amino acids. Per the germline V gene, CDR1 is MDHEN and CDR2 is SYDVKM. V was pared by 6 bases and J by 2 bases, with 6 bases of the junction left unmatched. CDR3: CASSFVGRAYNEQFF. DNA for the CDR3: TGTGCCAGCAGCTTCGTCGGGAGGGCCTACAATGAGCAGTTCTTC.

This rearrangement joins TRBV14 to TRBJ2-7; 8 positions match TRBD1. The CDR3 is 13 residues long. Germline-derived CDR1 and CDR2 are SGHDN and FVKESK. V lost 4 bases to trimming and J lost 3 bases; unmatched junction nucleotides: 2. The CDR3 region has the DNA TGTGCCAGCAGCCGACAGGGGATCTACGAGCAGTACTTC. Translation gives CASSRQGIYEQYF.

This chain's CDR3 is CASSGDWNQPQHF. CDR3 coding DNA: TGTGCCAGCAGTGGCGACTGGAATCAGCCCCAGCATTTT. The V and J genes are TRBV27 and TRBJ1-5; D is unclear. This CDR3 has 13 amino acids. V was cut by 5 bases and J by 4 bases, with 9 bases left in between. The germline V gene has CDR1 MNHEY and CDR2 SMNVEV (reference sequence).

Comments on this clone: This specimen includes other DNA sequences encoding the same CDR3. The chain carries TRBV7-2 and TRBJ2-2; D might be TRBD1 (6 bases). Germline V gives CDR1 SGHTA, CDR2 FQGNSA. The germline V and J ends were trimmed by 3 bases and 1 base, with 6 bases remaining between them. CDR3 length equals 14 residues. The CDR3 DNA reads TGTGCCAGCAGCTTGGACAGGAACACCGGGGAGCTGTTTTTT. It encodes CASSLDRNTGELFF.

This chain joins TRBV5-6 and TRBJ1-5; tentatively, D is TRBD1 (6 bases). CDR1 is SGHDT and CDR2 is YYEEEE in the germline V gene. The V end lost 2 bases, the J end lost 1 base, and 10 bases lay between the germline ends. The CDR3 extends over 15 amino acids. As DNA, the CDR3 is TGTGCCAGCAGCTTCGGGGGGCAAAGCAATCAGCCCCAGCATTTT. It encodes CASSFGGQSNQPQHF.

The J gene is TRBJ2-5, the V gene TRBV6-6; a possible D gene is TRBD1 (5 bases). V was shortened by 0 bases and J by 3 bases, with 11 bases between the two germline ends. The CDR3 length is 15 residues. The germline V gene has CDR1 MNHNY and CDR2 SVGAGI (reference sequence). The CDR3 region is CASSYSGAGEETQYF. In DNA form, the CDR3 reads TGTGCCAGCAGTTACTCAGGGGCAGGTGAAGAGACCCAGTACTTC.

V gene TRBV14 combines with J gene TRBJ2-5; no reliable D call. There are 13 residues in the CDR3. The V end was cut by 2 bases, the J end by 4 bases, with 8 bases between. The germline V gene has CDR1 SGHDN and CDR2 FVKESK. The DNA of the CDR3 is TGTGCCAGCAGCCAAATGTCCCTAGAGACCCAGTACTTC. Its translation: CASSQMSLETQYF.

V usage is TRBV5-4 and J usage is TRBJ2-5; 9 positions agree with TRBD1. The CDR3 is 14 amino acids. CDR1 SGHNT and CDR2 YYREEE come from the germline V gene (reference sequence). J gave up 5 bases and V 4 bases, and 6 bases lay outside the gene matches. In DNA form, the CDR3 reads TGTGCCAGCAGCGCACAGGGGACAGGGGAGACCCAGTACTTC. Translated, it gives CASSAQGTGETQYF.

The rearrangement joins TRBV12-1 to TRBJ2-7; whether TRBD1, the table's D call, matches the DNA was not checked. TRBV12-1 is given as a pseudogene. The CDR3 is made up of 11 amino acids. Written as DNA, the CDR3 is TGTGCCAGCAGCTCAACCTACGAGCAGTACTTC. Amino acid sequence: CASSSTYEQYF.

This chain uses TRBV27 with TRBJ2-1, with TRBD2 as a possible D gene (6 bases). The germline V gene encodes CDR1 MNHEY and CDR2 SMNVEV (reference sequence). The CDR3 sequence is 14 residues long. V was trimmed by 3 bases and J by 6 bases, leaving 12 bases between them. The CDR3 nucleotides are TGTGCCAGCAGTTTGGGACTGAAGCGCAATGAGCAGTTCTTC. This translates into CASSLGLKRNEQFF.

The chain is built from TRBV5-6 and TRBJ2-5, with 12 bases that match TRBD2. J gave up 5 bases and V 4 bases, and 9 bases lay outside the gene matches. The CDR3 length is 16 residues. CDR1 and CDR2 from the germline V gene are SGHDT and YYEEEE. The CDR3 bases are TGTGCCAGCAGCAGTAAGACTAGCGGGAGCAGGGAGACCCAGTACTTC. Its protein is CASSSKTSGSRETQYF.

The chain uses TRBV2 and TRBJ1-1, with D uncertain. The germline V gene has CDR1 SNHLY and CDR2 FYNNEI. The ends were cut back, 0 bases at V and 10 bases at J, with 12 bases in the middle. The CDR3 spans 13 residues. The CDR3 DNA is TGTGCCAGCAGTGAAGCAATGGGCAAAACAGCTTTCTTT. It encodes CASSEAMGKTAFF.

The CDR3 region has the DNA TGTGCCAGCAGCTTAGGACAGGGGAACACTGAAGCTTTCTTT. Its protein product is CASSLGQGNTEAFF. The rearrangement uses TRBV11-3 and TRBJ1-1; TRBD1 matches 7 bases. The CDR3 is 14 amino acids. The germline V gene encodes CDR1 SGHNT and CDR2 YENEEA. V was pared by 1 base and J by 1 base, with 0 bases of the junction left unmatched.

The chain has TRBV30 and TRBJ2-1; D is unclear. Deletions cut 2 bases from V and 0 bases from J, with 5 bases between. Per the germline V gene, CDR1 is GTSNPN and CDR2 is SVGIG (reference sequence). The CDR3 totals 13 residues. CDR3 in amino acids: CAWSKSSYNEQFF. The CDR3 DNA follows: TGTGCCTGGAGTAAGAGCTCCTACAATGAGCAGTTCTTC.

The V and J genes are TRBV2 and TRBJ2-1, with 11 positions matching TRBD2. The CDR3 runs 15 residues. J lost 9 bases, V lost 6 bases, and 10 bases had no gene match. Germline V gene sequence: CDR1 SNHLY, CDR2 FYNNEI. In nucleotides, the CDR3 is TGTGCCAGCAGCACCACTTTTAGCGGGGGGGCTGAGCAGTTCTTC. It encodes CASSTTFSGGAEQFF. The variable domain in full, completed from reference TRBV2 and TRBJ2-1, reads EPEVTQTPSHQVTQMGQEVILRCVPISNHLYFYWYRQILGQKVEFLVSFYNNEISEKSEIFDDQFSVERPDGSNFTLKIRSTKLEDSAMYFCASSTTFSGGAEQFFGPGTRLTVL.

This clone was observed a single time. The rearrangement uses TRBV10-2 and TRBJ1-2; TRBD1 matches 7 bases. The CDR3 runs to 13 residues. Unmatched junction bases numbered 2, after V lost 7 bases and J lost 0 bases. Germline CDR1 reads WSHSY; CDR2 reads SAAADI. CDR3 sequence reads: CASNDRANYGYTF. The CDR3 DNA follows: TGCGCCAGCAATGACAGGGCTAACTATGGCTACACCTTC.

This chain links TRBV27 with TRBJ2-1; 8 nucleotides match TRBD2. Germline lookup yields CDR1 MNHEY and CDR2 SMNVEV (reference sequence). This CDR3 has 15 residues. V gave up 2 bases and J gave up 10 bases; unmatched junction bases: 10. CDR3 nucleotides: TGTGCCAGCAGTTTAACCAGCGGGAGCTTTCGCGAGCAGTTCTTC. Translating gives CASSLTSGSFREQFF.

This clone turned up a few times. The V gene is TRBV30, the J gene TRBJ2-3; TRBD1 agrees at 7 bases. This CDR3 has 12 residues. Trimming removed 3 bases from V and 7 bases from J; junction bases left unmatched: 4. CDR1 and CDR2 from the germline V gene are GTSNPN and SVGIG (reference sequence). Written as DNA, the CDR3 is TGTGCCTGGAGCAAACAGGGGAATACGCAGTATTTT. Its protein is CAWSKQGNTQYF.